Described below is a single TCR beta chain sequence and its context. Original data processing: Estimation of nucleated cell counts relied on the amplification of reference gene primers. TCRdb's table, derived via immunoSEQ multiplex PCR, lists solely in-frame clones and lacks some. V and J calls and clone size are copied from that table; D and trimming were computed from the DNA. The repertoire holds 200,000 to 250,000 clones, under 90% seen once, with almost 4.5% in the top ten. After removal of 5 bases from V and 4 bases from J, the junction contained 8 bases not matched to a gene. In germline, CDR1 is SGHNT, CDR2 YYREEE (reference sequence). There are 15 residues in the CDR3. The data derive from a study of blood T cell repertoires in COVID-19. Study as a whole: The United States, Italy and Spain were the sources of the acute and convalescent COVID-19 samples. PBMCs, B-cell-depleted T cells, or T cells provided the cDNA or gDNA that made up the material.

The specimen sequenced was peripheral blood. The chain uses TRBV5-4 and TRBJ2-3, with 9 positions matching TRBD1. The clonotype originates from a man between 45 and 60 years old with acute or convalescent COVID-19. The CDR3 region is CASSGLDRGADTQYF. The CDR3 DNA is TGTGCCAGCAGTGGACTCGACAGGGGGGCAGATACGCAGTATTTT.